Only a few counts were recorded for the clone carrying this TCR beta chain. TCRdb itself ran the 5' RACE reads through MiXCR, one entry per CDR3 protein. Of 1,800,000 or so distinct CDR3 sequences listed, 32% are singletons. This sample stems from a study of identical twins. Germline CDR1 is DFQATT and CDR2 is SNEGSKA (reference sequence). Trimming stripped 3 bases from V and 2 bases from J, with 10 bases between. The CDR3 extends over 13 amino acids. The sequence was collected from a newborn girl in good health. This chain connects TRBV20-1 to TRBJ2-5, with unresolved D. Input material: cord blood. CDR3 sequence: CSARPPRQETQYF. The CDR3 bases are TGCAGTGCTAGGCCTCCGAGACAAGAGACCCAGTACTTC.